The 17 T cell receptor beta chains in this list originate from one sample, sequenced in a study of Ad26.COV2.S vaccination and SARS-CoV-2 variants. The treatment was: roughly 19 received Ad26.COV2.S at low or high dose, single or two shots; 5 received placebo; per-sample allocation not given. Samples were taken on day 63 after the first vaccine or placebo injection. Sequenced by immunoSEQ multiplex PCR; TCRdb stores in-frame clones only, minus some. The sample contains more than 400,000 clones, 90% of which appear only once. The sample was peripheral blood, taken in a trial of Ad26.COV2.S vaccine versus placebo. The receptors derive from a person aged 18-65 years who received the Ad26.COV2.S COVID-19 vaccine or a placebo.

V usage is TRBV4-2 and J usage is TRBJ2-1; tentatively, D is TRBD2 (6 bases). This CDR3 has 13 residues. Germline CDR1 reads LGHNA; CDR2 reads YNFKEQ. Trimming left V 1 base short and J 5 bases short, with 6 bases between. The CDR3 reads CASSQGGDNEQFF. The DNA for the CDR3 is TGTGCCAGCAGCCAAGGCGGGGACAATGAGCAGTTCTTC.

V usage is TRBV7-6 and J usage is TRBJ2-7; 10 nucleotides align to TRBD1. The ends lost 1 base at V and 2 bases at J; junction bases unmatched: 11. The CDR3 consists of 18 residues. Germline loops: CDR1 SGHVS, CDR2 FNYEAQ. The CDR3 is CASSLGYSGTGVPYEQYF. CDR3 DNA: TGTGCCAGCAGCTTAGGATACTCCGGGACAGGGGTGCCCTACGAGCAGTACTTC.

The rearrangement uses TRBV29-1 and TRBJ1-1; no reliable D call. This CDR3 has 16 amino acids. From germline, CDR1 is SQVTM and CDR2 ANQGSEA. V lost 3 bases, J lost 1 base, and 18 bases lay in between. The CDR3 region has the DNA TGCAGCGTTGACCACCCGATTGGGTCAGCGAACACTGAAGCTTTCTTT. Amino acids: CSVDHPIGSANTEAFF.

This chain connects TRBV20-1 to TRBJ2-2; 9 bases are a match to TRBD2. The CDR3 extends over 14 amino acids. V was clipped by 3 bases and J by 7 bases; unmatched bases: 6. Germline V gene sequence: CDR1 DFQATT, CDR2 SNEGSKA (reference sequence). Written as DNA, the CDR3 is TGCAGTGCTAGTATTTTGCGGGAGGGCGGGGAGCTGTTTTTT. This translates into CSASILREGGELFF.

This clone turned up a few times. The chain employs TRBV2 and TRBJ1-2; 8 nucleotides agree with TRBD1. V lost 6 bases, J lost 8 bases, and 8 bases stayed unmatched. CDR3 size: 13 residues. Germline V lookup: CDR1 SNHLY, CDR2 FYNNEI. The CDR3: CASSLGQEDGYTF. The CDR3 coding sequence is TGTGCCAGCAGCTTGGGACAGGAGGACGGCTACACCTTC.

The chain recombines TRBV15 with TRBJ2-1; D is possibly TRBD2 (5 bases). Per germline, CDR1 LNHNV and CDR2 YYDKDF (reference sequence). This CDR3 has 14 residues. V dropped 4 bases and J dropped 3 bases, with 10 bases sitting between them. The CDR3 reads CATSTTGSYNEQFF. The CDR3 region has the DNA TGTGCCACCAGCACGACGGGAAGCTACAATGAGCAGTTCTTC.

This chain links TRBV2 with TRBJ2-7, with D hard to call. Germline assignment: CDR1 SNHLY and CDR2 FYNNEI. This CDR3 contains 12 residues. V was cut by 4 bases and J by 7 bases, with 11 bases left in between. The CDR3 here is CASSVWGREQYF. The CDR3 DNA sequence: TGTGCCAGCAGTGTGTGGGGTCGTGAGCAGTACTTC. Full variable domain (outside the CDR3, taken from reference TRBV2 and TRBJ2-7): EPEVTQTPSHQVTQMGQEVILRCVPISNHLYFYWYRQILGQKVEFLVSFYNNEISEKSEIFDDQFSVERPDGSNFTLKIRSTKLEDSAMYFCASSVWGREQYFGPGTRLTVT.

The chain carries TRBV7-9 and TRBJ2-7, with 14 bases fitting TRBD2. Germline assignment: CDR1 SEHNR and CDR2 FQNEAQ (reference sequence). The CDR3 has 18 amino acids. The V segment lost 5 bases and the J segment 7 bases; nucleotides outside the gene matches: 16. For the CDR3, the DNA is TGTGCCAGCAGCGCGGGACTAGCGGGAGTCCTCCGTCCTTTAGAGCAGTACTTC. It encodes CASSAGLAGVLRPLEQYF.

For this clone: A junction end diverges from the germline sequence, so it may reflect a read error. The same CDR3 also results from other DNA sequences found in this sample. The V and J genes are TRBV7-9 and TRBJ2-1; 7 nucleotides agree with TRBD1. The CDR3 is made up of 15 amino acids. Germline-derived CDR1 and CDR2 are SEHNR and FQNEAQ (reference sequence). CDR3 sequence (DNA): TGTGCTAGCAGCTCCCCCGGACAGGTTAATAATGAGCAGTTCTTC. It is translated as CASSSPGQVNNEQFF. Based on the CDR3 plus reference TRBV7-9 and TRBJ2-1, the full variable domain is DTGVSQNPRHKITKRGQNVTFRCDPISEHNRLYWYRQTLGQGPEFLTYFQNEAQLEKSRLLSDRFSAERPKGSFSTLEIQRTEQGDSAMYLCASSSPGQVNNEQFFGPGTRLTVL.

The chain carries TRBV6-2 or TRBV6-3 and TRBJ1-6; 8 bases map to TRBD1. This CDR3 region has 14 residues. V lost 4 bases, J lost 10 bases, and 6 bases stayed unmatched. Germline CDR1 reads MNHEY; CDR2 reads SVGEGT. The CDR3 loop is CASSSWTGNSPLHF. CDR3 sequence (DNA): TGTGCCAGCAGTTCTTGGACAGGGAACTCACCCCTCCACTTT.

The CDR3 sequence is CASSLSDSQETQYF. The CDR3 bases are TGTGCCAGCAGCTTGTCAGACAGTCAAGAGACCCAGTACTTC. V usage is TRBV7-9 and J usage is TRBJ2-5; the D gene is possibly TRBD1 (5 bases). The CDR3 consists of 14 residues. Trimming pared 3 bases from V and 2 bases from J, leaving 10 bases between. Germline CDR1 and CDR2: SEHNR and FQNEAQ (reference sequence).

J is TRBJ2-5 and V is TRBV5-1, with D maybe TRBD2 (6 bases). The germline CDR1 and CDR2 sequences are SGHRS and YFSETQ. This CDR3 has 13 residues. Trimming took 6 bases from V and 2 from J, leaving 11 bases between them. The CDR3 DNA follows: TGCGCCAGCAATGGGACTCGACAAGAGACCCAGTACTTC. Its translation is CASNGTRQETQYF.

The count of this clone is one. This rearrangement joins TRBV11-2 to TRBJ2-7, with 12 bases fitting TRBD1. V lost 5 bases, J lost 7 bases, and 12 bases stayed unmatched. The length of the CDR3 is 16 residues. Germline V gene data show CDR1 as SGHAT and CDR2 as FQNNGV. Here the CDR3 DNA reads TGTGCCAGCAGCACCCCCTTGGGACAGGGGGCAGGGGAGCAGTACTTC. It encodes CASSTPLGQGAGEQYF.

Only a few counts were recorded for this clone. This chain links TRBV5-1 with TRBJ1-5; D uncertain. V shed 6 bases and J shed 0 bases, with 19 bases lying between them. The CDR3 loop spans 17 amino acids. From germline, CDR1 is SGHRS and CDR2 YFSETQ. CDR3 bases: TGCGCCAGCACCATCCGTCGCACAGAAGATAGCAATCAGCCCCAGCATTTT. It yields the protein CASTIRRTEDSNQPQHF.

This sequence joins TRBV27 and TRBJ1-6; D might be TRBD1 (6 bases). CDR1 and CDR2 from the germline V gene are MNHEY and SMNVEV (reference sequence). CDR3 length equals 15 residues. V lost 5 bases and J lost 5, with 13 bases in between. DNA of the CDR3: TGTGCCAGCAGTCTAACAGGGTTGGATAATTCACCCCTCCACTTT. Translating gives CASSLTGLDNSPLHF.

J is TRBJ2-7 and V is TRBV28, with a weak D call TRBD1 (8 bases). Per the germline V gene, CDR1 is MDHEN and CDR2 is SYDVKM. The V end was cut by 5 bases, the J end by 4 bases, with 21 bases between. The CDR3 is made up of 16 amino acids. The CDR3 loop reads CASSPRAGQGGYEQYF. The DNA for the CDR3 is TGTGCCAGCAGTCCCCGGGCCGGACAGGGAGGGTACGAGCAGTACTTC. Full variable domain (rest looked up from reference TRBV28 and TRBJ2-7): DVKVTQSSRYLVKRTGEKVFLECVQDMDHENMFWYRQDPGLGLRLIYFSYDVKMKEKGDIPEGYSVSREKKERFSLILESASTNQTSMYLCASSPRAGQGGYEQYFGPGTRLTVT.

The chain uses TRBV7-9 and TRBJ2-7; weak D call: TRBD1 (5 bases). The CDR3 is made up of 18 amino acids. The V gene's germline CDR1 is SEHNR and CDR2 FQNEAQ (reference sequence). The V gene lost 5 bases and the J gene lost 1 base, with 24 bases spanning the gap. The CDR3 sequence: CASSQYARAGAQSYEQYF. In nucleotides, the CDR3 is TGTGCCAGCAGCCAGTACGCCAGGGCTGGAGCCCAATCCTACGAGCAGTACTTC.